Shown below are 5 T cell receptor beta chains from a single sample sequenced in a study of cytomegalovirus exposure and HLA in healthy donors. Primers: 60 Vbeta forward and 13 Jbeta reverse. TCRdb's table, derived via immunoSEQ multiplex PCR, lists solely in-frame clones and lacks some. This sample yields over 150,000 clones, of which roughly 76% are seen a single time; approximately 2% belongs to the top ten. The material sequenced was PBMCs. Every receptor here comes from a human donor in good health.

This CDR3 reads CASGFAGANYGYTF. In nucleotides, the CDR3 is TGTGCTAGTGGTTTCGCAGGGGCTAACTATGGCTACACCTTC. This chain connects TRBV12-5 to TRBJ1-2; D might be TRBD1 (6 bases). CDR3 length: 14 amino acids. Germline V gene lookup returns CDR1 LGHNT and CDR2 FRNRAP. Deletions cut 3 bases from V and 0 bases from J, with 8 bases between.

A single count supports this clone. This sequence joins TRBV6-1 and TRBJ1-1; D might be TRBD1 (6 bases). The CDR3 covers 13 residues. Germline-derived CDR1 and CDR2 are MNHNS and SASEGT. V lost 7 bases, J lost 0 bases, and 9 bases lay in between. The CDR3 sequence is CASNGQMNTEAFF. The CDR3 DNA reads TGTGCCAGCAACGGACAGATGAACACTGAAGCTTTCTTT.

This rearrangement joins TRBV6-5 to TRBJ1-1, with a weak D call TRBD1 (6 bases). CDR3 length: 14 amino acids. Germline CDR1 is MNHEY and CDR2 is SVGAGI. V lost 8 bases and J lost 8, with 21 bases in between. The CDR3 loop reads CASRRVVDSLEAFF. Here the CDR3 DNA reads TGTGCCAGCCGTAGGGTAGTGGACAGCCTGGAAGCTTTCTTT.

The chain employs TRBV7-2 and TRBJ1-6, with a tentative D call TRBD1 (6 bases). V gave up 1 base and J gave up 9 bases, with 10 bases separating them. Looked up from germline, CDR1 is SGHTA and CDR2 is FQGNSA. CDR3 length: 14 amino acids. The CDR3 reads CASSLEGHISPLHF. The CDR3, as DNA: TGTGCCAGCAGCTTAGAGGGACACATTTCACCCCTCCACTTT.

The CDR3 bases are TGCGCCAGCAGTCGGGACAGCAACTCCTACGAGCAGTACTTC. It codes for CASSRDSNSYEQYF. The chain has TRBV5-1 and TRBJ2-7; 7 bases line up with TRBD1. The germline V gene has CDR1 SGHRS and CDR2 YFSETQ. Unmatched junction bases numbered 5, after V lost 5 bases and J lost 0 bases. This CDR3 spans 14 amino acids.